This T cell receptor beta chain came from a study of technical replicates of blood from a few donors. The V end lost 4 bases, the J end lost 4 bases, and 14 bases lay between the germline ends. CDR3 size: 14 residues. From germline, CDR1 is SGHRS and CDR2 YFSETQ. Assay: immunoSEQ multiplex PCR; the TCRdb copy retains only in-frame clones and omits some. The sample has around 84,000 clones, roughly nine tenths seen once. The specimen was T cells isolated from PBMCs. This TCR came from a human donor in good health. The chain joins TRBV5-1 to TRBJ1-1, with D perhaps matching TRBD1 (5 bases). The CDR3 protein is CASSPLGLGTEAFF. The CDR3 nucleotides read TGCGCCAGCAGCCCACTGGGACTTGGCACTGAAGCTTTCTTT.